This TCR beta chain was identified in a study of T cells in Graves' hyperthyroidism and ophthalmopathy. This clonotype was found many times. Its target is unknown. V lost 4 bases, J lost 4 bases, and 8 bases lay in between. The CDR3 is 13 residues long. The study, taken as a whole, reports: Most thyroid-expanded clonotypes above 0.001 were also found in blood.

Graves' hyperthyroidism was deemed stable given no ophthalmopathy progression within 18 months. Patients between 18 and 65 years old had hyperthyroidism, newly diagnosed and lasting under 2 months. Out of over 9 ml of fresh peripheral blood came the PBMCs. TCR beta CDR3 region amplification was performed from RNA transcripts. First-round RT-PCR of the TCR CDR3 relied on the HTBI primer set. TCRdb recomputed calls from the multiplex PCR reads with MiXCR, one row per CDR3 protein. The table has approximately 430,000 distinct CDR3 sequences, 15% to 17% seen once. The chain combines TRBV12-3 or TRBV12-4 with TRBJ1-3; D remains ambiguous. The receptor was derived from a woman aged 18 to 35 with Graves' hyperthyroidism. The sample taken for sequencing was blood. The CDR3 loop is CASSSFQGNTIYF. CDR3 bases: TGTGCCAGCAGTTCCTTTCAGGGAAACACCATATATTTT.